This TCR beta chain was documented in a study of PD-1 blockade in classical Hodgkin lymphoma. Some clones are missing from TCRdb's copy, which holds only in-frame ones; the method was immunoSEQ multiplex PCR. The data contain over 50,000 clones, roughly 85% of them singletons. Time point described: cycle 4 day 1 (C4D1), after 5 to 7 weeks of nivolumab. Relapse was seen in all patients after autologous stem cell transplantation, and brentuximab vedotin exposure was variable. This specimen consisted of peripheral blood mononuclear cells (PBMCs), obtained before the fourth cycle of nivolumab. This sequence was found in a human donor with classical Hodgkin lymphoma.

In nucleotides, the CDR3 is TGTGCCAGCAGGGATTATAACACCGGGGAGCTGTTTTTT. As protein: CASRDYNTGELFF. The chain uses TRBV28 and TRBJ2-2; D gene ambiguous. Trimming left V 6 bases short and J 2 bases short, with 7 bases between. Germline-derived CDR1 and CDR2 are MDHEN and SYDVKM. The CDR3 has 13 amino acids.